The sequence of this T cell receptor beta chain was determined in a study of shared clonotypes between healthy human individuals. This clone was counted a single time. Method: immunoSEQ multiplex PCR; TCRdb's copy keeps in-frame clones and lacks some. The sample lists about 2 million clones; over 85% were seen once. CDR1 and CDR2 from the germline V gene are SGHAT and FQNNGV. This CDR3 region has 19 residues. V was clipped by 5 bases and J by 6 bases, with 30 bases between them. Material: naive CD4+ T cells sorted from blood. Indicated subset: CD45RA+ positively selected. This clonotype was sampled from a man between 18 and 29 years old in good health. The genes are TRBV11-2 and TRBJ2-3; D is tentatively TRBD1 or TRBD2 (5 bases each). CDR3 region: CASSGPLWDVTPQSDTQYF. In nucleotides, the CDR3 is TGTGCCAGCAGCGGACCGTTATGGGACGTAACGCCCCAGTCTGATACGCAGTATTTT.